This T cell receptor (beta chain) was retrieved from a study of blood T cell repertoires in COVID-19. Study context: Either two negative PCRs, clearance, or symptom resolution qualified Cohort 3 donors as recovered.

Per the original methods: Using reference gene primer amplification, nucleated cell counts were estimated. Profiled with immunoSEQ multiplex PCR; TCRdb holds only in-frame clones, not every one. For V, J and clone size, that table is used; D and trimming come from the DNA. Among some 300,000 clones listed, around 89% were seen once. This clone showed up just a few times. The V gene's germline CDR1 is LGHNA and CDR2 YSLEER. The CDR3 is 16 amino acids. V shed 0 bases and J shed 4 bases, with 15 bases lying between them. Sequencing input: PBMCs or T cells enriched from blood (not recorded which). The chain is built from TRBV4-3 and TRBJ1-2; D is perhaps TRBD1 (5 bases). The clonotype was recovered from a woman aged 55-70 years in a cohort exposed to, infected with or recovered from COVID-19 (not recorded which). CDR3 coding DNA: TGCGCCAGCAGCCAAGAGGCGAAGGGGCTAACCTATGGCTACACCTTC. It yields the protein CASSQEAKGLTYGYTF.